Following are 18 T cell receptor beta chains from one sample sequenced in a study of preoperative IRX-2 immunotherapy in early breast cancer. Clones were read by immunoSEQ multiplex PCR, and TCRdb kept only the in-frame ones, dropping some. This sample has approximately 5,100 clones, with approximately 58% found just once. As to treatment: preoperative locoregional IRX-2 cytokine immunotherapy. This specimen was tumor tissue, taken before IRX-2 immunotherapy. These receptors were taken from a human donor with breast cancer.

V is TRBV11-3 and J is TRBJ1-1; the match to TRBD1 covers 7 bases. CDR1 and CDR2 from the germline V gene are SGHNT and YENEEA. The CDR3 runs 14 residues. With V trimmed by 4 bases and J by 1 base, 3 bases remained unmatched. The CDR3 nucleotides are TGTGCCAGCAGCTCTTACAGGGGGAACACTGAAGCTTTCTTT. Encoded protein: CASSSYRGNTEAFF.

The V gene is TRBV10-1, the J gene TRBJ2-7; 7 bases agree with TRBD1. V lost 7 bases, J lost 5 bases, and 8 bases stayed unmatched. The CDR3 runs to 13 residues. Germline V gene sequence: CDR1 WNHNN, CDR2 SYGVQD (reference sequence). As DNA, the CDR3 is TGCGCCAGCAACCGACAGGGTGGCGACGAGCAGTACTTC. It translates to CASNRQGGDEQYF.

The chain recombines TRBV9 with TRBJ2-7; 7 bases align to TRBD2. V gave up 5 bases and J gave up 3 bases; unmatched junction bases: 11. The CDR3 has 15 amino acids. CDR1 SGDLS and CDR2 YYNGEE come from the germline V gene. The CDR3 region has the DNA TGTGCCAGCAGTAGACCAAGCGGGAACAACTACGAGCAGTACTTC. Translation gives CASSRPSGNNYEQYF.

The V call is TRBV25-1, the J call TRBJ1-4; TRBD1 matches 9 bases. CDR3 size: 15 residues. Germline CDR1 is MGHDK and CDR2 is SYGVNS. V was clipped by 4 bases and J by 5 bases; unmatched bases: 5. The CDR3 coding sequence is TGTGCCAGCAGTGGGAAACAGGGGGCAAATGAAAAACTGTTTTTT. It codes for CASSGKQGANEKLFF.

V usage is TRBV28 and J usage is TRBJ2-3, with D maybe TRBD1 (6 bases). This CDR3 contains 12 residues. The V end lost 1 base, the J end lost 13 bases, and 12 bases lay between the germline ends. Germline values: CDR1 MDHEN, CDR2 SYDVKM. CDR3 amino acids: CASSLLGDKKYF. CDR3 sequence (DNA): TGTGCCAGCAGTTTATTGGGGGACAAAAAGTATTTT. Full variable domain (missing parts from reference TRBV28 and TRBJ2-3): DVKVTQSSRYLVKRTGEKVFLECVQDMDHENMFWYRQDPGLGLRLIYFSYDVKMKEKGDIPEGYSVSREKKERFSLILESASTNQTSMYLCASSLLGDKKYFGPGTRLTVL.

This clone was detected only a few times. The J gene is TRBJ1-1, the V gene TRBV16, with D perhaps matching TRBD1 (6 bases). The CDR3 extends over 13 amino acids. Germline loops: CDR1 KGHSY, CDR2 FQNENV. V lost 7 bases, J lost 2 bases, and 11 bases lay in between. The CDR3 DNA is TGTGCCAGCATGAGACAGGTAAACACTGAAGCTTTCTTT. It specifies CASMRQVNTEAFF.

V usage is TRBV6-8 and J usage is TRBJ2-7, with TRBD2 matching over 7 bases. J was trimmed by 2 bases and V by 10 bases; bases with no gene match: 8. Germline V CDR1 and CDR2: MNHGY, SAAAGT. There are 13 residues in the CDR3. The CDR3 region has the DNA TGTGCCACCCTCGGCCGGGGGGCCTACGAGCAGTACTTC. Its translation: CATLGRGAYEQYF.

This clone was observed a few times. The chain uses TRBV11-3 and TRBJ1-2, with D perhaps TRBD1 (6 bases). V shed 4 bases and J shed 1 base, with 10 bases lying between them. The germline V gene has CDR1 SGHNT and CDR2 YENEEA. This CDR3 comprises 14 residues. The chain's CDR3 is CASSSRTDNYGYTF. The DNA of the CDR3 is TGTGCCAGCAGCTCAAGGACAGATAACTATGGCTACACCTTC.

The CDR3 loop reads CASSDPGYEQYF. CDR3 sequence (DNA): TGTGCCAGCAGTGATCCGGGGTACGAGCAGTACTTC. The chain links TRBV22-1 to TRBJ2-5; TRBD2, the table's D call, lacks a check against the DNA. With the DNA end fitting TRBJ2-7 better, the J assignment may be wrong. TRBV22-1 is a pseudogene segment. The CDR3 consists of 12 residues.

This clone turned up a few times. This chain's CDR3 is CAITPGTSTDTQYF. Written as DNA, the CDR3 is TGTGCCATCACGCCCGGGACTAGCACAGATACGCAGTATTTT. V usage is TRBV28 and J usage is TRBJ2-3, with TRBD2 as a possible D gene (6 bases). V was trimmed by 10 bases and J by 0 bases, leaving 14 bases between them. The CDR3 sequence is 14 residues long. Germline loops: CDR1 MDHEN, CDR2 SYDVKM.

V usage is TRBV11-3 and J usage is TRBJ2-7; possible D gene TRBD1, 5 bases. Germline assignment: CDR1 SGHNT and CDR2 YENEEA. The CDR3 loop spans 14 amino acids. Deletions cut 1 base from V and 2 bases from J, with 9 bases between. This CDR3 reads CASSLGPGPYEQYF. CDR3 bases: TGTGCCAGCAGCTTAGGTCCAGGGCCCTACGAGCAGTACTTC.

This sequence joins TRBV18 and TRBJ1-1; 7 nucleotides align to TRBD1. This CDR3 contains 14 residues. V was clipped by 3 bases and J by 0 bases; unmatched bases: 1. Germline V CDR1 and CDR2: KGHSH, LQKENI. CDR3 DNA sequence: TGTGCCAGCTCACCGGGACAGTTGAACACTGAAGCTTTCTTT. Translated, it gives CASSPGQLNTEAFF. The full variable domain, with the rest looked up from reference TRBV18 and TRBJ1-1, is NAGVMQNPRHLVRRRGQEARLRCSPMKGHSHVYWYRQLPEEGLKFMVYLQKENIIDESGMPKERFSAEFPKEGPSILRIQQVVRGDSAAYFCASSPGQLNTEAFFGQGTRLTVV.

The table lists this clone with a few counts. The CDR3 bases are TGTGCCAGCAGTTACGGGGACCCGTTGGGTGAGCAGTTCTTC. The encoded protein is CASSYGDPLGEQFF. The gene calls are TRBV6-8 and TRBJ2-1; D is possibly TRBD1 or TRBD2 (5 bases each). In germline, CDR1 is MNHGY, CDR2 SAAAGT. V lost 2 bases, J lost 9 bases, and 14 bases lay in between. The CDR3 has 14 amino acids.

V and J are TRBV10-1 and TRBJ2-3, with 9 bases that match TRBD2. Germline V gives CDR1 WNHNN, CDR2 SYGVQD (reference sequence). The CDR3 covers 14 residues. V trimming: 7 bases; J trimming: 5 bases; junction bases outside the gene matches: 7. DNA of the CDR3: TGCGCCAGCACGGCTAGCGGGAATGGAGATACGCAGTATTTT. As protein: CASTASGNGDTQYF.

The J gene is TRBJ1-3, the V gene TRBV6-8; TRBD1 matches 12 bases. J lost 1 base, V lost 6 bases, and 7 bases had no gene match. CDR1 is MNHGY and CDR2 is SAAAGT in the germline V gene. The CDR3 is 17 amino acids. The CDR3 protein is CASRPGTGGLSGNTIYF. As DNA, the CDR3 is TGTGCCAGCAGGCCCGGGACAGGGGGCCTATCTGGAAACACCATATATTTT.

This chain uses TRBV7-1 with TRBJ2-3, with a weak D call TRBD2 (6 bases). TRBV7-1 is marked as an open reading frame, function uncertain. Trimming took off 5 bases at V and 2 bases at J, with 14 bases between the two ends. The CDR3 is 15 amino acids. CDR3 sequence: CASSVAAGYTDTQYF. In DNA form, the CDR3 reads TGTGCCAGCAGCGTAGCCGCGGGGTACACAGATACGCAGTATTTT.

The CDR3 here is CASSLNPGSLSGANVLTF. The CDR3 bases are TGCGCCAGCAGCTTAAACCCAGGGTCTCTGTCTGGGGCCAACGTCCTGACTTTC. V gene TRBV5-1 combines with J gene TRBJ2-6, with a weak D call TRBD1 (5 bases). Germline V gives CDR1 SGHRS, CDR2 YFSETQ. There are 18 residues in the CDR3. V was pared by 2 bases and J by 1 base, with 16 bases between.

This sequence joins TRBV6-8 and TRBJ2-2, with D perhaps matching TRBD2 (5 bases). The germline gives CDR1 MNHGY, CDR2 SAAAGT. The CDR3 is 14 residues long. Trimming pared 8 bases from V and 6 bases from J, leaving 16 bases between. This CDR3 is CASEGGNGAGELFF. In DNA form, the CDR3 reads TGTGCCAGCGAAGGAGGAAACGGCGCCGGGGAGCTGTTTTTT.